The 14 T cell receptor beta chains presented below share a single source sample, sequenced in a study of T cell responses to AZD1222 COVID-19 vaccine. Profiled with immunoSEQ multiplex PCR; TCRdb holds only in-frame clones, not every one. Seen here are approximately 75,000 clones, 75% to 90% observed once, and the top ten hold more than 1.2%. Sequencing used peripheral blood, obtained 28 days after the second AZD1222 dose. The receptors derive from an adult who received the AZD1222 COVID-19 vaccine.

This chain uses TRBV11-3 with TRBJ2-1; TRBD2 agrees at 8 bases. J was trimmed by 9 bases and V by 5 bases; bases with no gene match: 9. CDR3 length equals 14 residues. The germline CDR1 and CDR2 sequences are SGHNT and YENEEA. The CDR3 bases are TGTGCCAGCAGCCCCGGGAGGGTAGCGGGTGAGCAGTTCTTC. Protein sequence: CASSPGRVAGEQFF.

The chain is built from TRBV18 and TRBJ2-5; 8 bases are a match to TRBD1. The V and J ends lost 4 bases and 1 base, in that order; junction bases with no gene match: 8. The CDR3 has 16 residues. Germline CDR1 and CDR2: KGHSH and LQKENI. The CDR3 loop is CASSLRGREAQETQYF. The CDR3 DNA reads TGTGCCAGCTCACTCAGGGGGCGCGAAGCCCAAGAGACCCAGTACTTC. Together with reference TRBV18 and TRBJ2-5, the CDR3 gives the full variable domain: NAGVMQNPRHLVRRRGQEARLRCSPMKGHSHVYWYRQLPEEGLKFMVYLQKENIIDESGMPKERFSAEFPKEGPSILRIQQVVRGDSAAYFCASSLRGREAQETQYFGPGTRLLVL.

The chain combines TRBV11-1 with TRBJ1-6; 7 bases fit TRBD1. CDR3 length equals 13 residues. The junction had 3 bases not matched to a gene; V was cut back by 0 bases and J by 13 bases. The germline CDR1 and CDR2 sequences are SGHAT and FQDESV (reference sequence). The CDR3 DNA follows: TGTGCCAGCAGCTTAGCGGACAGGCCTCCCCTCCACTTT. Encoded protein: CASSLADRPPLHF.

The chain links TRBV6-5 to TRBJ1-2; possibly TRBD1 for D (5 bases). CDR1 MNHEY and CDR2 SVGAGI come from the germline V gene. The CDR3 is 15 residues long. The V and J ends lost 2 bases and 7 bases respectively, with 17 bases between them. CDR3 residues: CASSYLSGTSIGYTF. As DNA, the CDR3 is TGTGCCAGCAGTTACCTGTCGGGGACTTCTATTGGCTACACCTTC.

This clone occurred once. The rearrangement uses TRBV7-9 and TRBJ1-2; 12 bases agree with TRBD1. From germline, CDR1 is SEHNR and CDR2 FQNEAQ (reference sequence). This CDR3 region has 16 residues. V shed 3 bases and J 5 bases; nucleotides not matched to a gene: 7. CDR3 residues: CASSLTGTGGGYGYTF. DNA for the CDR3: TGTGCCAGCAGCTTGACCGGGACAGGGGGCGGGTATGGCTACACCTTC.

The CDR3 loop is CSASPGHYTGELFF. The CDR3 DNA reads as TGCAGTGCTAGTCCGGGGCACTACACCGGGGAGCTGTTTTTT. The chain uses TRBV20-1 and TRBJ2-2, with D tentatively TRBD1 or TRBD2 (5 bases each). From germline, CDR1 is DFQATT and CDR2 SNEGSKA (reference sequence). Trimming took 3 bases from V and 3 from J, leaving 11 bases between them. The CDR3 is 14 amino acids.

This chain joins TRBV12-3 or TRBV12-4 and TRBJ2-7; D tentatively reads TRBD1 or TRBD2 (5 bases each). CDR3 length: 13 amino acids. The ends were cut back, 6 bases at V and 12 bases at J, with 21 bases in the middle. The DNA for the CDR3 is TGTGCCAGCAGGTTTCGGGACCTCTCTCGCGCGTACTTC. Amino acids: CASRFRDLSRAYF.

V usage is TRBV28 and J usage is TRBJ2-2; TRBD2 matches 8 bases. Germline V gene lookup returns CDR1 MDHEN and CDR2 SYDVKM. The V gene end was trimmed by 3 bases and the J gene end by 3 bases; junction bases not matched to a gene: 6. This CDR3 comprises 16 residues. CDR3 nucleotides: TGTGCCAGCAGTTTCCGGGGGGGCGACGACACCGGGGAGCTGTTTTTT. This encodes CASSFRGGDDTGELFF.

In DNA form, the CDR3 reads TGTGCCAGCAGCCAAAACAGGGTTTCGGATGGCTACACCTTC. This codes for CASSQNRVSDGYTF. The V call is TRBV14, the J call TRBJ1-2, with D possibly being TRBD1 (6 bases). V lost 2 bases and J 6 bases, leaving 13 bases between the germline ends. CDR1 and CDR2 from the germline V gene are SGHDN and FVKESK. The CDR3 has 14 amino acids.

The chain is built from TRBV7-3 and TRBJ1-4; D not certain. V lost 2 bases and J 7 bases, leaving 20 bases between the germline ends. The CDR3 length is 17 residues. Germline CDR1 and CDR2: SGHTA and FQGTGA. The CDR3 region has the DNA TGTGCCAGCAGCTTAGCCCGGGGTGGTGAGATATTTGAAAAACTGTTTTTT. This encodes CASSLARGGEIFEKLFF. The complete variable domain, with remaining parts taken from reference TRBV7-3 and TRBJ1-4, reads GAGVSQTPSNKVTEKGKYVELRCDPISGHTALYWYRQSLGQGPEFLIYFQGTGAADDSGLPNDRFFAVRPEGSVSTLKIQRTERGDSAVYLCASSLARGGEIFEKLFFGSGTQLSVL.

This clone was recorded once. CDR3: CASNRGNTGELFF. The CDR3 bases are TGTGCCAGCAATCGGGGGAACACCGGGGAGCTGTTTTTT. J is TRBJ2-2 and V is TRBV27, with a tentative D call TRBD2 (5 bases). Germline V gives CDR1 MNHEY, CDR2 SMNVEV (reference sequence). V shed 7 bases and J shed 1 base, with 7 bases lying between them. This CDR3 contains 13 residues.

CDR3 residues: CASSPRRGAATGELFF. The CDR3 nucleotides read TGTGCCAGCTCACCCCGACGGGGGGCGGCAACCGGGGAGCTGTTTTTT. The chain couples TRBV18 to TRBJ2-2; possible D gene TRBD2, 7 bases. CDR1 and CDR2 (germline): KGHSH, LQKENI. The CDR3 loop spans 16 amino acids. V lost 3 bases, J lost 5 bases, and 16 bases lay in between.

This clone has a handful of counts. The chain has TRBV7-2 and TRBJ2-6, with D perhaps matching TRBD1 or TRBD2 (5 bases each). V was cut by 5 bases and J by 0 bases, with 17 bases left in between. Per the germline V gene, CDR1 is SGHTA and CDR2 is FQGNSA. This CDR3 spans 18 amino acids. This CDR3 reads CASSIAGTLSSGANVLTF. The DNA of the CDR3 is TGTGCCAGCAGCATCGCTGGGACGTTAAGCTCTGGGGCCAACGTCCTGACTTTC.

The chain uses TRBV5-1 and TRBJ1-3; no clear D gene. Germline-derived CDR1 and CDR2 are SGHRS and YFSETQ. This CDR3 region has 17 residues. V was shortened by 4 bases and J by 0 bases, with 17 bases between the two germline ends. This chain's CDR3 is CASSPSEVRRSGNTIYF. Written as DNA, the CDR3 is TGCGCCAGCAGCCCCTCAGAGGTACGCCGCTCTGGAAACACCATATATTTT.